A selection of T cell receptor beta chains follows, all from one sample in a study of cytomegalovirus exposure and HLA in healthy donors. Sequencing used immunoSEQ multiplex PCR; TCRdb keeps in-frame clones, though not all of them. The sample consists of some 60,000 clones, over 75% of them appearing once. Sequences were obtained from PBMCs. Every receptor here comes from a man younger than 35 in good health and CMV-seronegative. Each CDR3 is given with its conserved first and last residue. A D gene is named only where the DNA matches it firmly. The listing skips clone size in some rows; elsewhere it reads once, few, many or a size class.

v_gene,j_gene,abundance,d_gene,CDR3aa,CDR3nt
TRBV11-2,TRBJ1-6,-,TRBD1,CASSFGGQGNNSPLHF,TGTGCCAGCAGCTTCGGAGGACAGGGTAATAATTCACCCCTCCACTTT
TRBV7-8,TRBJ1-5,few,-,CASSSPGGSNQPQHF,TGTGCCAGCAGCTCCCCCGGAGGGAGCAATCAGCCCCAGCATTTT
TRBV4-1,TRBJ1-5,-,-,CASSQEGANQPQHF,TGCGCCAGCAGCCAAGAAGGGGCAAATCAGCCCCAGCATTTT
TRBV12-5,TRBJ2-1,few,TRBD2,CASGGGGLNEQFF,TGTGCTAGTGGTGGGGGGGGGTTGAATGAGCAGTTCTTC
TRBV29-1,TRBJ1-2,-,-,CSALVLYGYTF,TGCAGCGCCTTAGTTCTATATGGCTACACCTTC
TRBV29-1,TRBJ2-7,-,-,CSVEDRQGMMNEQYF,TGCAGCGTTGAAGATCGGCAGGGAATGATGAACGAGCAGTACTTC
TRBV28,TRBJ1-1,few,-,CAGPQTEAFF,TGTGCCGGCCCCCAAACTGAAGCTTTCTTT
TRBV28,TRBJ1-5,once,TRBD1,CASSLRDRSGHF,TGTGCCAGCAGTTTAAGGGACAGATCTGGCCATTTT
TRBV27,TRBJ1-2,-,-,CASSLRSFNGYTF,TGTGCCAGCAGTTTACGGTCATTCAATGGCTACACCTTC
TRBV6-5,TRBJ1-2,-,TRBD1,CASSQAGQGNGYTF,TGTGCCAGCAGTCAAGCGGGACAGGGGAATGGCTACACCTTC
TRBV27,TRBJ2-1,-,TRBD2,CASGGGYNEQFF,TGTGCCAGCGGGGGGGGTTACAATGAGCAGTTCTTC
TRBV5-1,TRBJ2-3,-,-,CASSARASTDTQYF,TGCGCCAGCAGTGCTAGAGCTAGCACAGATACGCAGTATTTT
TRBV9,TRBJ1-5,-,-,CASSGTLDQPQHF,TGTGCCAGCTCAGGGACTCTAGATCAGCCCCAGCATTTT
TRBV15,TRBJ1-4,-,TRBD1,CATSRDRTGAEKLFF,TGTGCCACCAGCAGAGATCGGACAGGGGCTGAAAAACTGTTTTTT
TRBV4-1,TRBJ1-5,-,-,CASSQVGGARNQPQHF,TGCGCCAGCAGCCAGGTGGGGGGGGCGAGGAATCAGCCCCAGCATTTT
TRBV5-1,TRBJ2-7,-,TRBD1,CASSWGQGKDEQYF,TGCGCCAGCAGCTGGGGACAGGGGAAGGACGAGCAGTACTTC
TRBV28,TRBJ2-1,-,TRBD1,CASSTSGTGATQFF,TGTGCCAGCAGTACCTCCGGGACAGGGGCAACGCAGTTCTTC
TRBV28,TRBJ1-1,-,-,CASSLEGRGRKAFF,TGTGCCAGCAGTCTGGAGGGGAGAGGTAGAAAAGCTTTCTTT
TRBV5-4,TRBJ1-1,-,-,CASSPGDINTEAFF,TGTGCCAGCAGCCCCGGGGACATCAACACTGAAGCTTTCTTT
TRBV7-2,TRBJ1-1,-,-,CASSLVSDIEAFF,TGTGCCAGCAGCTTAGTATCGGACATTGAAGCTTTCTTT
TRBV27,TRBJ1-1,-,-,CASSFGQLNTEAFF,TGTGCCAGCAGTTTTGGACAACTGAACACTGAAGCTTTCTTT
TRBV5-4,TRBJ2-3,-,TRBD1,CASSLPGQGYTDTQYF,TGTGCCAGCAGCCTTCCGGGACAGGGGTACACAGATACGCAGTATTTT
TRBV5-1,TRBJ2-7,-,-,CASSFGSQSSYEQYF,TGCGCCAGCAGTTTCGGGTCTCAGAGCTCCTACGAGCAGTACTTC
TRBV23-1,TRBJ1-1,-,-,CASGTAGAENTEAFF,TGCGCCAGCGGTACAGCGGGGGCGGAGAACACTGAAGCTTTCTTT